This passage covers 4 T cell receptor beta chains from one sample sequenced in a study of blood T cell repertoires in COVID-19. Sequencing was performed with immunoSEQ multiplex PCR; in TCRdb, only in-frame clones are kept and a portion is missing. The table has fewer than 400,000 clones, roughly 87% seen once. Sequencing was carried out using PBMCs or T cells enriched from blood (not recorded which). All receptors derive from a woman aged 18 to 35 who had recovered from COVID-19.

Only one count was recorded for this clone. The V gene is TRBV5-8, the J gene TRBJ2-3; 9 bases are a match to TRBD2. The CDR3 covers 15 residues. J lost 2 bases, V lost 5 bases, and 6 bases had no gene match. Germline V CDR1 and CDR2: SGHTS, YDEGEE. For the CDR3, the DNA is TGTGCCAGCAGTCGGAGCGGGGGGCCCACAGATACGCAGTATTTT. It is translated as CASSRSGGPTDTQYF. Filled out from reference TRBV5-8 and TRBJ2-3, the complete variable domain reads EAGVTQSPTHLIKTRGQQATLRCSPISGHTSVYWYQQALGLGLQFLLWYDEGEERNRGNFPPRFSGRQFPNYSSELNVNALELEDSALYLCASSRSGGPTDTQYFGPGTRLTVL.

V and J are TRBV27 and TRBJ2-7, with D perhaps TRBD2 (6 bases). Germline assignment: CDR1 MNHEY and CDR2 SMNVEV (reference sequence). There are 14 residues in the CDR3. Trimming stripped 8 bases from V and 0 bases from J, with 14 bases between. CDR3 region: CASQPGTDSYEQYF. CDR3 bases: TGTGCCAGCCAACCCGGGACTGACTCCTACGAGCAGTACTTC.

This chain joins TRBV7-9 and TRBJ1-2; 10 bases fit TRBD1. The V gene end was trimmed by 4 bases and the J gene end by 8 bases; junction bases not matched to a gene: 7. The germline V gene has CDR1 SEHNR and CDR2 FQNEAQ (reference sequence). This CDR3 region has 14 residues. CDR3 bases: TGTGCCAGCAGCTACCGGGACAGGGGTCCGGGCTACACCTTC. Its translation: CASSYRDRGPGYTF. Full variable domain (missing parts from reference TRBV7-9 and TRBJ1-2): DTGVSQNPRHKITKRGQNVTFRCDPISEHNRLYWYRQTLGQGPEFLTYFQNEAQLEKSRLLSDRFSAERPKGSFSTLEIQRTEQGDSAMYLCASSYRDRGPGYTFGSGTRLTVV.

The V gene is TRBV7-2, the J gene TRBJ2-1, with 10 positions matching TRBD2. The CDR3 extends over 16 amino acids. The V and J ends lost 5 bases and 1 base, in that order; junction bases with no gene match: 5. Germline CDR1 SGHTA, CDR2 FQGNSA. CDR3 loop: CASSLQAGGSYNEQFF. Here the CDR3 DNA reads TGTGCCAGCAGCCTCCAAGCGGGAGGGTCCTACAATGAGCAGTTCTTC.